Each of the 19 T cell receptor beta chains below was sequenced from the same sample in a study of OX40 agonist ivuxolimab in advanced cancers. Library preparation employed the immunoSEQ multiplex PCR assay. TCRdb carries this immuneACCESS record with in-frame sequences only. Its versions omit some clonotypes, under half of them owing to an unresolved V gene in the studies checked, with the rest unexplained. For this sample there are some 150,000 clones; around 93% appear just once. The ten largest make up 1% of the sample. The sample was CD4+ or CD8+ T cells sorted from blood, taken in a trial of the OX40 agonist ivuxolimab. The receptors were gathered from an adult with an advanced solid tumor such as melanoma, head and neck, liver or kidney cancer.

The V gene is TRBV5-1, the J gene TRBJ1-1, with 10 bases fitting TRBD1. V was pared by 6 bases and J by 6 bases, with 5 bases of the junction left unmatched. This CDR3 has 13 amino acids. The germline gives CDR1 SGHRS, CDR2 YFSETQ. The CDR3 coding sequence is TGCGCCAGCACCTGGACAGGGGGGGCTGAAGCTTTCTTT. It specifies CASTWTGGAEAFF.

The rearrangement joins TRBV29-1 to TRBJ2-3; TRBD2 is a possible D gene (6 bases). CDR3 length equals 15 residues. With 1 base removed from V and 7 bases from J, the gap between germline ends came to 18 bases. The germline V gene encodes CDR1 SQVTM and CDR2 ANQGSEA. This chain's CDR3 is CSVEGVRGSGYTQYF. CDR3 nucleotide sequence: TGCAGCGTTGAAGGGGTCCGGGGGTCGGGGTATACGCAGTATTTT.

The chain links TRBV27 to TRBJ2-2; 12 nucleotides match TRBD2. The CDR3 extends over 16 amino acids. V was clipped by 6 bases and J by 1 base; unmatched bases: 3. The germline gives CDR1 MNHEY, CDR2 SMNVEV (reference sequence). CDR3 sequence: CASRRTSGKNTGELFF. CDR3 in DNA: TGTGCCAGCAGAAGGACTAGCGGGAAGAACACCGGGGAGCTGTTTTTT.

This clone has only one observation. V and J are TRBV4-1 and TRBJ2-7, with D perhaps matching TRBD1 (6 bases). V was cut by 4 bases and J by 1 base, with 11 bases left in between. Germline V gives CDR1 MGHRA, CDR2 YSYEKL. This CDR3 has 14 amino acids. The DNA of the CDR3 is TGCGCCAGCAGCCGGCCGGACAGTTCCTACGAGCAGTACTTC. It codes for CASSRPDSSYEQYF.

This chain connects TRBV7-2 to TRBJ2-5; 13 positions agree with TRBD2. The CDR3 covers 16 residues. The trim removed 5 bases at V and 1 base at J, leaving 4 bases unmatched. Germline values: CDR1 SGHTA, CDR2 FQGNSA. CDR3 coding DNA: TGTGCCAGCAGCCCGGGACTAGCGGGGCGCCAAGAGACCCAGTACTTC. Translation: CASSPGLAGRQETQYF.

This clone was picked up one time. CDR3: CASSPTVAGGEVYEQYF. DNA for the CDR3: TGTGCCAGCAGCCCCACGGTAGCGGGAGGAGAGGTCTACGAGCAGTACTTC. The chain uses TRBV7-2 and TRBJ2-7; 10 positions agree with TRBD2. The CDR3 extends over 17 amino acids. The V gene's germline CDR1 is SGHTA and CDR2 FQGNSA. V was clipped by 5 bases and J by 3 bases; unmatched bases: 13. The full variable domain, with the rest looked up from reference TRBV7-2 and TRBJ2-7, is GAGVSQSPSNKVTEKGKDVELRCDPISGHTALYWYRQSLGQGLEFLIYFQGNSAPDKSGLPSDRFSAERTGGSVSTLTIQRTQQEDSAVYLCASSPTVAGGEVYEQYFGPGTRLTVT.

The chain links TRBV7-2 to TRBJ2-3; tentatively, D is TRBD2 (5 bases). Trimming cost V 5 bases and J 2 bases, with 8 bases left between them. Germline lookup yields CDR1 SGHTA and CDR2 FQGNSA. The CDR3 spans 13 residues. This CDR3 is CASSPSYTDTQYF. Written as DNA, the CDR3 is TGTGCCAGCAGCCCTAGCTACACAGATACGCAGTATTTT.

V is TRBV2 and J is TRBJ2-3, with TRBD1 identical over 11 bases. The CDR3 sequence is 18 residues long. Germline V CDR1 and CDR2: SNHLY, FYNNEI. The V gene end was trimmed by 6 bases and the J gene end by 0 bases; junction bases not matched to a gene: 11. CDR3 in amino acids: CASRLRDRGVPSTDTQYF. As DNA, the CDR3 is TGTGCCAGCAGGCTCCGGGACAGGGGGGTCCCCAGCACAGATACGCAGTATTTT.

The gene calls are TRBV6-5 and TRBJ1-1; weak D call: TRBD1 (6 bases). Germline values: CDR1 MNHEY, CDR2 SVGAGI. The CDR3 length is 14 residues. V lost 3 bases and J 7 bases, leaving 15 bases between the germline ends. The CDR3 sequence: CASSYGGSPREAFF. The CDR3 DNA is TGTGCCAGCAGTTATGGGGGCTCCCCCCGTGAAGCTTTCTTT.

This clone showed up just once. Written as DNA, the CDR3 is TGTGCCAGCAGTTCGACAGGGCGCTCCTACGAGCAGTACTTC. It specifies CASSSTGRSYEQYF. V usage is TRBV28 and J usage is TRBJ2-7; 7 nucleotides agree with TRBD1. The germline V gene has CDR1 MDHEN and CDR2 SYDVKM. The CDR3 contains 14 residues. The J segment lost 0 bases and the V segment lost 4 bases, leaving 3 bases of the junction unmatched.

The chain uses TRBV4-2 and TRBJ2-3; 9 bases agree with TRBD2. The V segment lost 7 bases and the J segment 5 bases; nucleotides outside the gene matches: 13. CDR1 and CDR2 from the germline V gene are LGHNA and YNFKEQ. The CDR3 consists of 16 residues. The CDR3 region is CASTLLLAGRGDTQYF. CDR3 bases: TGTGCCAGCACCCTGCTCCTAGCGGGGCGCGGAGATACGCAGTATTTT.

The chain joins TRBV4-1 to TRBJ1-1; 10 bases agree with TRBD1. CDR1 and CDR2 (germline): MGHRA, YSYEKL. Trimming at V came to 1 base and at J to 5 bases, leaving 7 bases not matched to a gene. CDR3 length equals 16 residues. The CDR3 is CASSQAPGQGRTEAFF. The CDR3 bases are TGCGCCAGCAGCCAAGCTCCGGGACAGGGGAGGACTGAAGCTTTCTTT.

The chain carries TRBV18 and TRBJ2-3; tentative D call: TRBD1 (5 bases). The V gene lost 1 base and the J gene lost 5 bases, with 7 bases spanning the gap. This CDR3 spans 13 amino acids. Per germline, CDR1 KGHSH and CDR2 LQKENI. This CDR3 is CASSPQGKDTQYF. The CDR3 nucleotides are TGTGCCAGCTCACCACAGGGGAAAGATACGCAGTATTTT.

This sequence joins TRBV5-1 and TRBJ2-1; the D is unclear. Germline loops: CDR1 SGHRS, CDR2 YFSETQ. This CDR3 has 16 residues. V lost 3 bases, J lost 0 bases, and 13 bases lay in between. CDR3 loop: CASSYSQRSSYNEQFF. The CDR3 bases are TGCGCCAGCAGCTACTCACAGAGGAGCTCCTACAATGAGCAGTTCTTC.

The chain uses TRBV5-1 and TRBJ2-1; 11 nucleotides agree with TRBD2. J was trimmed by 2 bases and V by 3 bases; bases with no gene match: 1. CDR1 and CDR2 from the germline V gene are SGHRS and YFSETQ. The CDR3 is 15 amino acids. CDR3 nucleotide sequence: TGCGCCAGCAGCTCTAGCGGGAGGCCCTACAATGAGCAGTTCTTC. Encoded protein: CASSSSGRPYNEQFF.

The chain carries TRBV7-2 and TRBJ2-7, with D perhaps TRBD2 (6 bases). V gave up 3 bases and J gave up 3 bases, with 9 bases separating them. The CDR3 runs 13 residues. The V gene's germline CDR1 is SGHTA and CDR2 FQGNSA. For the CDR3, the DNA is TGTGCCAGCAGCTTGGCGGGAATCTACGAGCAGTACTTC. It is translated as CASSLAGIYEQYF. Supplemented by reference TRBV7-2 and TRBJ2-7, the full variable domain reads GAGVSQSPSNKVTEKGKDVELRCDPISGHTALYWYRQSLGQGLEFLIYFQGNSAPDKSGLPSDRFSAERTGGSVSTLTIQRTQQEDSAVYLCASSLAGIYEQYFGPGTRLTVT.

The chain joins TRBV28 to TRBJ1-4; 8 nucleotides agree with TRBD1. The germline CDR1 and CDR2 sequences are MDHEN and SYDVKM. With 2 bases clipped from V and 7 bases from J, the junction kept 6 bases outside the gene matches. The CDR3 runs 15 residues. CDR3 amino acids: CASSLIGQGIEKLFF. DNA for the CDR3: TGTGCCAGCAGTTTAATAGGACAGGGCATTGAAAAACTGTTTTTT.

The CDR3 protein is CASNQQGYGNTIYF. The CDR3 nucleotides are TGTGCCAGTAATCAACAGGGCTATGGAAACACCATATATTTT. The chain is built from TRBV6-5 and TRBJ1-3; D is perhaps TRBD1 (6 bases). Per the germline V gene, CDR1 is MNHEY and CDR2 is SVGAGI. The CDR3 is made up of 14 amino acids. V dropped 9 bases and J dropped 3 bases, with 15 bases sitting between them.

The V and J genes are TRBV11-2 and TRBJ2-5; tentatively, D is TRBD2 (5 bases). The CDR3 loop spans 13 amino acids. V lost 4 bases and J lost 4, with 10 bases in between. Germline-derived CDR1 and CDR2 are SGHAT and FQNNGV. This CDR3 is CASSSSAGETQYF. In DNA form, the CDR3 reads TGTGCCAGCAGCTCTTCTGCGGGAGAGACCCAGTACTTC.